This T cell receptor beta chain was captured by sequencing in a study of CXCR3-negative and CXCR3-positive naive CD8 T cells (dated by TCRdb to the late 2010s). About the full investigation: In total, 130 million or so TRB reads were obtained, which works out to roughly 1.5 +/- 0.3 million reads per library. Diversity and physicochemical repertoire analyses covered roughly ten donors pooled from two independent experiments. Naive subsets from 5 or 6 donors and memory cells from 3 donors were included in the TRBV-TRBJ cluster analysis.

To note about this clonotype: The target of this receptor is not known.

Data came from a NextSeq 550. The Human TCR Profiling Kit (MiLaboratory) was used to make UMI-labeled 5' RACE TRB cDNA libraries. cDNA synthesis used the entire amount of extracted RNA, and PCR amplification then used the entire amount of cDNA produced. Libraries were prepared in parallel with an identical number of PCR cycles. The authors' analysis ran thus. About 49,000 +/- 11,000 unique UMI-labeled TRB cDNA molecules per library were extracted with MIGEC and MiXCR, with at least two reads per UMI required. On average, about 40,000 +/- 10,000 functional in-frame TRB CDR3 nucleotide clonotypes lacking stop codons were found per library. After downsampling to 5000 UMI-labeled TRB molecules per sample, diversity metrics, including normalized Shannon-Wiener and Chao1, were computed in VDJtools. For the central five CDR3 residues, VDJtools calculated physicochemical properties weighted by clonotype size, namely interaction energy, strength, volume and Kidera factor 4. TCRdb reprocessed the reads, and each CDR3 protein sequence is entered once, without DNA. TCRdb's processing, not the study's, gives the V and J calls here. This sample's listing comprises 7,400 or so distinct CDR3 sequences. The ten largest make up 1.8% of the sample.

Looking up the germline V gene (reference sequence) yields CDR1 SEHNR and CDR2 FQNEAQ. Inclusive of the bounding cysteine and phenylalanine, the CDR3 is 14 residues long. The DNA sequence is not available. For every CD8+ T cell subset, over 250,000 cells were flow-sorted straight into RLT lysis buffer, and each subset was sorted in triplicate. To keep memory contaminants out, a stringent definition of naive CD8+ T cells was applied: CD45RO-CCR7+CD27+CD95-. Peripheral blood mononuclear cells were isolated from buffy coats by standard density gradient centrifugation. A FACSAria III was used to flow-sort naive CD8+ T cells into CXCR3-negative and CXCR3-positive populations. An RNeasy Mini Kit was used to extract total RNA from the sorted cells. On the study overall, not on this receptor specifically: Freshly isolated PBMCs were used for most assays because CXCR3 expression partially decreased after cryopreservation. TRB CDR3s from CXCR3-positive naive cells showed higher hydrophobicity (lower Kidera factor 4), lower energy, and higher strength and volume indices than CXCR3-negative naive cells. Surface CD5, linked to self-reactivity in mice, was comparable between naive subsets; TCR interaction strength was therefore also inferred from TRB CDR3 physicochemical properties. TRBV-TRBJ usage was similar between naive CXCR3-negative and CXCR3-positive cells from the same donor, while memory cells showed distinct patterns. Both naive subsets had comparably high repertoire diversity, while memory CD8+ T cells had much lower repertoire diversity.

Input material: naive CXCR3- CD8+ T cells from blood. The sample's cell subset or site label is to be understood as: CD45RO-CCR7+CD27+CD95- naive CD8+ T cells lacking CXCR3 (TNR3-). The receptor was isolated from a human donor in good health. Some clones in this sample may be carry-over from other donors' samples. The chain was built from TRBV7-9 and TRBJ1-2; TCRdb outputs TRBD1, but without DNA this stays unchecked. CDR3 sequence: CASSFRDRENGYTF.